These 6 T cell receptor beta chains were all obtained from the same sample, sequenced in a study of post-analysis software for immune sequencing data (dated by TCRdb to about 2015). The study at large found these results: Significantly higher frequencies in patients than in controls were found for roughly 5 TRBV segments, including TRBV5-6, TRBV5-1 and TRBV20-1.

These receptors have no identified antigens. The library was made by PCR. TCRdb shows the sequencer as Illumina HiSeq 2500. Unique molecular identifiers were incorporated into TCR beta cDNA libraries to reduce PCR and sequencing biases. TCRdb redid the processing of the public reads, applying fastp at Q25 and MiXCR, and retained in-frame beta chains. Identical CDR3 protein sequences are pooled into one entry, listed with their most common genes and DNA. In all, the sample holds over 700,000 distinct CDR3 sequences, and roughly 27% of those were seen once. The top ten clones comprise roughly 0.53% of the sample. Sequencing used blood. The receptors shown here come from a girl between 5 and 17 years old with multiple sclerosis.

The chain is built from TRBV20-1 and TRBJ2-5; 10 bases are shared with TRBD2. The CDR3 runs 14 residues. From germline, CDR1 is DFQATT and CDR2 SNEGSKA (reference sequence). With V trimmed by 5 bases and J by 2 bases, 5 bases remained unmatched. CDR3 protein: CSALRTSGQETQYF. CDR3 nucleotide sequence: TGCAGTGCTCTACGGACTAGCGGACAAGAGACCCAGTACTTC.

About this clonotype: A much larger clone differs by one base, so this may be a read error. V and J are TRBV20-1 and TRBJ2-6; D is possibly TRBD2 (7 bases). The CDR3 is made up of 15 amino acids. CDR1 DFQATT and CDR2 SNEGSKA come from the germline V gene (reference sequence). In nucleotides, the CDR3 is TGCAGTGCTAGAGCGGGGGGCTCTGGGGCCAACGTCCGGACTTTC. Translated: CSARAGGSGANVRTF.

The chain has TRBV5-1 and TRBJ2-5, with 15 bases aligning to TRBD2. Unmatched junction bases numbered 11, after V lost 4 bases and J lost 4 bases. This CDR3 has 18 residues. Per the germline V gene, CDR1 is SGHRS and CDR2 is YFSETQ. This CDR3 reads CASSPGLAGGPRSETQYF. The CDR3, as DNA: TGCGCCAGCAGCCCAGGACTAGCGGGAGGGCCTCGTTCAGAGACCCAGTACTTC.

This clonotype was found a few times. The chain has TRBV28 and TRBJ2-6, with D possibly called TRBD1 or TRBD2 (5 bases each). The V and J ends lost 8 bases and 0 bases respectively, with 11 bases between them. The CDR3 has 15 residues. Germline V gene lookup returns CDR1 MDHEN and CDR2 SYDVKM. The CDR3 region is CASGGGLSGANVLTF. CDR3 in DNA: TGTGCCAGCGGTGGGGGTCTCTCTGGGGCCAACGTCCTGACTTTC.

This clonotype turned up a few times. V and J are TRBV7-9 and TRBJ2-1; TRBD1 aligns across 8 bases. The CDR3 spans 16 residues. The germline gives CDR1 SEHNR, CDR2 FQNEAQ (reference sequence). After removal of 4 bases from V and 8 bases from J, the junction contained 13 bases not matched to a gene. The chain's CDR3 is CASSWGDRPLGDEQFF. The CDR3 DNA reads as TGTGCCAGCAGCTGGGGGGACAGGCCCCTGGGTGATGAGCAGTTCTTC.

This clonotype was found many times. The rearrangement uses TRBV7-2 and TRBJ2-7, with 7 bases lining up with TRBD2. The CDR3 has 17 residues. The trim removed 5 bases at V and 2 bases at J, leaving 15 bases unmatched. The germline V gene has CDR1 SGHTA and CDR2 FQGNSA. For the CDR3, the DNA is TGTGCCAGCAGCCCTAGGGGACGGACTAGACCGACCTACGAGCAGTACTTC. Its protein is CASSPRGRTRPTYEQYF.